This T cell receptor (beta chain) was found in a study of T cells in localized non-small cell lung cancer. Study conclusions and caveats: Appearances in adjacent lung were noted for a median 57 of the top 100 tumor clones. Uninvolved adjacent lung showed peak T cell clonality, exceeding tumor. Heterogeneity stays possible, as sequencing covered only one tumor region.

The table came from immunoSEQ multiplex PCR; TCRdb's copy has only in-frame clones and leaves some out. The sample shows tens of thousands of clones, 86% of them seen only once. Regarding this clone: Its antigen is unidentified.

V lost 5 bases, J lost 0 bases, and 12 bases lay in between. The CDR3 extends over 15 amino acids. Per germline, CDR1 SGHTA and CDR2 FQGTGA. The origin of this receptor is a woman aged 35 to 69 with stage I lung adenocarcinoma. The chain recombines TRBV7-3 with TRBJ2-3, with D perhaps TRBD2 (5 bases). This material consisted of peripheral blood, taken before any cancer treatment. The chain's CDR3 is CASSLGRGSTDTQYF. In DNA form, the CDR3 reads TGTGCCAGCAGCCTAGGGCGCGGGAGCACAGATACGCAGTATTTT.